This entry concerns a single T cell receptor (beta chain). Its target is unknown. Generated by immunoSEQ multiplex PCR, the TCRdb table keeps only in-frame clones and is missing some. This table has 45,000 to 55,000 clones, around 80% appearing once. This CDR3 region has 15 residues. Germline CDR1 reads SGHAT; CDR2 reads FQNNGV. The ends were cut back, 2 bases at V and 4 bases at J, with 12 bases in the middle. This sample stems from a study of T cell responses to AZD1222 COVID-19 vaccine. Study-wide points: No day 14 peak samples; only post-peak repertoires were characterized.

This specimen consisted of peripheral blood, obtained on day 0 of AZD1222 vaccination. The rearrangement uses TRBV11-2 and TRBJ1-3; D gene ambiguous. This receptor was obtained from an adult in good health. The CDR3 nucleotides are TGTGCCAGCAGCTTAATCAACGGGGTCGGAAACACCATATATTTT. Encoded protein: CASSLINGVGNTIYF. Based on the CDR3 plus reference TRBV11-2 and TRBJ1-3, the full variable domain is EAGVAQSPRYKIIEKRQSVAFWCNPISGHATLYWYQQILGQGPKLLIQFQNNGVVDDSQLPKDRFSAERLKGVDSTLKIQPAKLEDSAVYLCASSLINGVGNTIYFGEGSWLTVV.